This T cell receptor beta chain originates from a study of read filtering for tumor transcriptome and immune sequencing. About the research overall: By R-ISS, stages I, II and III held approximately 8, 16 and 7 patients. DNase treatment preceded whole-transcriptome library preparation. Study-level points and caveats: Single-read clonotypes: 80% to 90% of IR-seq clonotypes (roughly 3.5% of reads), more than 70% of RNA-seq clonotypes (roughly 45% of reads). IR-seq and RNA-seq agreed better without single-read clonotypes.

This clonotype was seen more than once but under ten times. Its antigen is as yet unknown. Deletions cut 2 bases from V and 5 bases from J, with 12 bases between. CDR1 and CDR2 (germline): KGHSH, LQKENI. The CDR3 length is 15 residues. This library used 300 to 500 ng RNA and molecular barcoded adaptors spanning alpha/delta and beta/gamma chains. One entry per CDR3 protein results from TCRdb running MiXCR on the reads. The sample gives tens of thousands of distinct CDR3 sequences, under 20% of which show up once; about a sixth is in the top ten. The chain combines TRBV18 with TRBJ2-2, with D possibly called TRBD1 or TRBD2 (5 bases each). The sample comprised a population of CD138-negative cells sorted from bone marrow. This clonotype was obtained from a donor aged 40 or over with multiple myeloma. The CDR3 region has the DNA TGTGCCAGCTCACCAAATCCTTGGGGGACCGGGGAGCTGTTTTTT. This encodes CASSPNPWGTGELFF.